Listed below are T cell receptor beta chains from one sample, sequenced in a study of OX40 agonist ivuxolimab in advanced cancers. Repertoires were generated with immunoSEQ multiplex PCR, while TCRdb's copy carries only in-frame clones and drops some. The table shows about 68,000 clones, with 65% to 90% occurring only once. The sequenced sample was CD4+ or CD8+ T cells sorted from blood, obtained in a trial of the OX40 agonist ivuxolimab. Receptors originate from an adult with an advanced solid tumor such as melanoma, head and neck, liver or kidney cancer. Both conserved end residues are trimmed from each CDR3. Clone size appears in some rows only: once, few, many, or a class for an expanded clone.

CDR3: ASSTLGQGRTGELF; size: NA; V: TRBV5-5; J: TRBJ2-2; length: 14
CDR3: ASSPLRDRAYEQY; size: once; V: TRBV19; J: TRBJ2-7; length: 13
CDR3: ASSSTGSPTYEQY; size: NA; V: TRBV11-2; J: TRBJ2-7; length: 13
CDR3: ASRPVTYGYT; size: few; V: TRBV28; J: TRBJ1-2; length: 10
CDR3: ASSPEFYNSPLH; size: once; V: TRBV6-6; J: TRBJ1-6; length: 12
CDR3: ASSSGGGQETQY; size: NA; V: TRBV5-1; J: TRBJ2-5; length: 12
CDR3: ASSLGSAQETQY; size: once; V: TRBV5-1; J: TRBJ2-5; length: 12
CDR3: ASSPRQATSYEQY; size: NA; V: TRBV11-2; J: TRBJ2-7; length: 13
CDR3: ASSLAVGEDGYT; size: NA; V: TRBV5-1; J: TRBJ1-2; length: 12
CDR3: ASSLDFASGNEQF; size: NA; V: TRBV11-3; J: TRBJ2-1; length: 13
CDR3: ASKLTANTGELF; size: NA; V: TRBV27; J: TRBJ2-2; length: 12
CDR3: ASTGGVAYEQY; size: NA; V: TRBV5-1; J: TRBJ2-7; length: 11
CDR3: ASSQGLATRGDTQY; size: NA; V: TRBV5-1; J: TRBJ2-3; length: 14
CDR3: ASSSSGTQETQY; size: NA; V: TRBV13; J: TRBJ2-5; length: 12
CDR3: ASSRQGTNTGELF; size: few; V: TRBV2; J: TRBJ2-2; length: 13